The TCR beta chain described here comes from a study of blood T cells in healthy people across ages. Study results and caveats: Long-lived donors had more naive CD4+ cells and higher diversity than aged donors.

This clonotype occurred many times. What it recognizes is unknown. The CDR3 covers 15 residues. Per germline, CDR1 LNHDA and CDR2 SQIVND (reference sequence). Trimming removed 5 bases at V and 0 bases at J, with 11 bases between. Sample-barcoded 5' priming and a J-beta primer mix drove a second PCR of 7 to 11 cycles. TCRdb fed the 5' RACE reads into MiXCR, producing one record per CDR3 protein. The repertoire includes around 1,000,000 distinct CDR3 sequences, around 25% of them detected once, and 0.65% to 0.95% sits in the top ten. The sample was also reused in another study, on T cells of mothers and their children. As that study records: Per mother, over 8 million TCR beta CDR3 reads were obtained; per child, around 2.8 million.

The source material was blood. The chain carries TRBV19 and TRBJ2-1; D remains ambiguous. The clonotype comes from a girl aged 2 to 9 in good health. As DNA, the CDR3 is TGTGCCAGTAGTCATACTATAAGCTCCTACAATGAGCAGTTCTTC. The encoded protein is CASSHTISSYNEQFF.